What follows are 17 T cell receptor beta chains derived from one specimen sequenced in a study of cytomegalovirus exposure and HLA in healthy donors. 60 Vbeta and 13 Jbeta primers were used in PCR. Sequencing used immunoSEQ multiplex PCR; TCRdb keeps in-frame clones, though not all of them. This table holds 100,000 to 120,000 clones, 65% to 85% found once. Sequenced sample: PBMCs. The receptors stem from a man younger than 35 in good health and CMV-seronegative.

The genes are TRBV7-2 and TRBJ2-1, with a weak D call TRBD1 (5 bases). V lost 1 base and J 6 bases, leaving 13 bases between the germline ends. The CDR3 is 15 residues long. Germline loops: CDR1 SGHTA, CDR2 FQGNSA. The CDR3 reads CASSLVFGAPNEQFF. In DNA, the CDR3 is TGTGCCAGCAGCTTAGTCTTTGGGGCCCCCAATGAGCAGTTCTTC. Combining the CDR3 with reference TRBV7-2 and TRBJ2-1 gives the whole variable domain GAGVSQSPSNKVTEKGKDVELRCDPISGHTALYWYRQSLGQGLEFLIYFQGNSAPDKSGLPSDRFSAERTGGSVSTLTIQRTQQEDSAVYLCASSLVFGAPNEQFFGPGTRLTVL.

This chain joins TRBV11-2 and TRBJ1-2; unclear D gene. Trimming removed 2 bases from V and 5 bases from J, with 12 bases in between. The CDR3 consists of 14 residues. The germline V gene has CDR1 SGHAT and CDR2 FQNNGV. CDR3 protein: CASSLNSLNYGYTF. In DNA, the CDR3 is TGTGCCAGCAGCTTAAACAGCCTAAATTATGGCTACACCTTC.

The CDR3 sequence is CASSQERQSYEQYF. Here the CDR3 DNA reads TGTGCCAGCAGCCAAGAGCGGCAAAGCTACGAGCAGTACTTC. The chain joins TRBV4-2 to TRBJ2-7; unclear D gene. This CDR3 has 14 residues. Germline values: CDR1 LGHNA, CDR2 YNFKEQ. Trimming stripped 0 bases from V and 3 bases from J, with 9 bases between.

This chain connects TRBV5-1 to TRBJ1-2; D gene ambiguous. The germline V and J ends were trimmed by 4 bases and 2 bases, with 12 bases remaining between them. This CDR3 contains 14 residues. The germline V gene has CDR1 SGHRS and CDR2 YFSETQ. Here the CDR3 reads CASSPSGGNYGYTF. CDR3 DNA sequence: TGCGCCAGCAGCCCCTCAGGAGGAAACTATGGCTACACCTTC.

The chain links TRBV7-9 to TRBJ1-1; D perhaps matches TRBD1 (6 bases). The germline V gene has CDR1 SEHNR and CDR2 FQNEAQ (reference sequence). V gave up 4 bases and J gave up 7 bases, with 16 bases separating them. The CDR3 extends over 14 amino acids. CDR3 protein: CASSSTRRTDEAFF. The CDR3 bases are TGTGCCAGCAGCTCCACCCGAAGGACAGATGAAGCTTTCTTT. The variable domain in full, with the rest retrieved from reference TRBV7-9 and TRBJ1-1, is DTGVSQNPRHKITKRGQNVTFRCDPISEHNRLYWYRQTLGQGPEFLTYFQNEAQLEKSRLLSDRFSAERPKGSFSTLEIQRTEQGDSAMYLCASSSTRRTDEAFFGQGTRLTVV.

This sequence joins TRBV4-1 and TRBJ2-7; D call uncertain. Germline CDR1 and CDR2: MGHRA and YSYEKL. Trimming pared 4 bases from V and 6 bases from J, leaving 19 bases between. This CDR3 is 15 amino acids long. The CDR3 reads CASSLQASKESEQYF. CDR3 nucleotide sequence: TGCGCCAGCAGCCTCCAGGCGAGTAAGGAATCCGAGCAGTACTTC.

The chain has TRBV30 and TRBJ2-1; 12 bases fit TRBD1. The junction had 17 bases not matched to a gene; V was cut back by 8 bases and J by 0 bases. Looked up from germline, CDR1 is GTSNPN and CDR2 is SVGIG (reference sequence). The CDR3 is 19 amino acids. The CDR3 loop reads CAGARGQGARGRSYNEQFF. The CDR3 DNA sequence: TGTGCCGGTGCTAGGGGACAGGGGGCAAGGGGTCGCTCCTACAATGAGCAGTTCTTC.

The chain combines TRBV5-1 with TRBJ2-3; a possible D gene is TRBD2 (5 bases). This CDR3 spans 15 amino acids. Germline CDR1 is SGHRS and CDR2 is YFSETQ. V was clipped by 0 bases and J by 0 bases, with 8 bases between them. Written as DNA, the CDR3 is TGCGCCAGCAGCTTGGGAGCGGCTAGCACAGATACGCAGTATTTT. It yields the protein CASSLGAASTDTQYF.

This chain uses TRBV25-1 with TRBJ2-5, with TRBD2 matching over 8 bases. This CDR3 has 15 amino acids. Germline V gene data show CDR1 as MGHDK and CDR2 as SYGVNS. Germline trimming cut 1 base from V and 4 bases from J; bases unmatched to any gene: 5. This CDR3 is CASSESGRGGETQYF. The CDR3 DNA is TGTGCCAGCAGTGAATCAGGACGGGGGGGAGAGACCCAGTACTTC.

The chain combines TRBV5-1 with TRBJ2-7; 7 nucleotides align to TRBD1. The CDR3 sequence is 15 residues long. Unmatched junction bases numbered 6, after V lost 1 base and J lost 2 bases. Germline V gene sequence: CDR1 SGHRS, CDR2 YFSETQ. The CDR3 spells CASSLSRQGPYEQYF. In DNA form, the CDR3 reads TGCGCCAGCAGCTTGAGTAGACAGGGACCCTACGAGCAGTACTTC.

This chain uses TRBV7-6 with TRBJ2-2, with TRBD2 matching over 13 bases. The CDR3 is 18 residues long. V lost 3 bases and J lost 4; bases outside the gene matches: 8. The germline gives CDR1 SGHVS, CDR2 FNYEAQ. The CDR3 DNA follows: TGTGCCAGCAGCTTGGTACTAGCGGGAGGGCCGGGCACCGGGGAGCTGTTTTTT. This gives the protein CASSLVLAGGPGTGELFF.

The chain combines TRBV25-1 with TRBJ2-5; 7 bases are a match to TRBD2. V shed 1 base, J shed 3 bases, and the junction held 11 bases outside the gene matches. Looked up from germline, CDR1 is MGHDK and CDR2 is SYGVNS. The length of the CDR3 is 17 residues. The CDR3 here is CASSESWPNAGEETQYF. CDR3 sequence (DNA): TGTGCCAGCAGTGAATCCTGGCCGAATGCGGGAGAAGAGACCCAGTACTTC.

The J gene is TRBJ1-5, the V gene TRBV30; D ambiguous. Germline assignment: CDR1 GTSNPN and CDR2 SVGIG (reference sequence). The germline V and J ends were trimmed by 2 bases and 2 bases, with 10 bases remaining between them. The CDR3 has 14 residues. In nucleotides, the CDR3 is TGTGCCTGGAGTCCTCCTACTGGCAATCAGCCCCAGCATTTT. Residues: CAWSPPTGNQPQHF.

V usage is TRBV2 and J usage is TRBJ2-2; 10 bases align to TRBD2. From germline, CDR1 is SNHLY and CDR2 FYNNEI. This CDR3 is built from 15 residues. The V and J ends lost 5 bases and 1 base, in that order; junction bases with no gene match: 1. The CDR3 is CASSRLAGNTGELFF. As DNA, the CDR3 is TGTGCCAGCAGTAGACTAGCGGGGAACACCGGGGAGCTGTTTTTT.

The rearrangement joins TRBV9 to TRBJ2-1, with a possible D match to TRBD2 (6 bases). Trimming took 1 base from V and 9 from J, leaving 23 bases between them. CDR1 is SGDLS and CDR2 is YYNGEE in the germline V gene. This CDR3 comprises 17 residues. CDR3 sequence: CASSVPFWVHAGSEQFF. CDR3 in DNA: TGTGCCAGCAGCGTACCTTTTTGGGTCCACGCGGGGAGTGAGCAGTTCTTC.

This sequence joins TRBV28 and TRBJ1-1; the D gene is possibly TRBD1 (5 bases). Trimming took 5 bases from V and 3 from J, leaving 10 bases between them. This CDR3 is 13 amino acids long. From germline, CDR1 is MDHEN and CDR2 SYDVKM. As DNA, the CDR3 is TGTGCCAGCAGTCCCAGGGTACACACTGAAGCTTTCTTT. As protein: CASSPRVHTEAFF.

The V call is TRBV19, the J call TRBJ2-3; maybe TRBD2 (6 bases). The CDR3 contains 15 residues. Germline CDR1 reads LNHDA; CDR2 reads SQIVND (reference sequence). Trimming shortened V by 4 bases and J by 1 base, and 12 bases separated the two germline ends. CDR3 coding DNA: TGTGCCAGTAGTAGTATTAGCGGACGCACAGATACGCAGTATTTT. Its protein is CASSSISGRTDTQYF.